A single sample is the source of the 15 T cell receptor beta chains below, sequenced in a study of control samples from healthy donors and cancer patients. Generated by immunoSEQ multiplex PCR, the TCRdb table keeps only in-frame clones and is missing some. The data hold approximately 110,000 clones, with approximately 90% observed a single time. Sample: blood. Receptors originate from a woman aged 50 to 60 in good health.

This clone appeared once. V is TRBV13 and J is TRBJ2-3, with unresolved D. The V gene lost 1 base and the J gene lost 6 bases, with 8 bases spanning the gap. From germline, CDR1 is PRHDT and CDR2 FYEKMQ (reference sequence). This CDR3 is 13 amino acids long. The CDR3 protein is CASSLESGDTQYF. For the CDR3, the DNA is TGTGCCAGCAGCTTAGAATCAGGCGATACGCAGTATTTT.

The CDR3 DNA reads TGTGCCAGCACCACAGCGGGGTGGGACACCGGGGAGCTGTTTTTT. It yields the protein CASTTAGWDTGELFF. The chain employs TRBV7-8 and TRBJ2-2, with 7 bases matching TRBD2. V lost 7 bases, J lost 3 bases, and 8 bases stayed unmatched. The CDR3 loop spans 15 amino acids. Per the germline V gene, CDR1 is SGHVS and CDR2 is FQNEAQ.

The chain has TRBV19 and TRBJ1-4, with 7 nucleotides matching TRBD1. Germline CDR1 LNHDA, CDR2 SQIVND (reference sequence). Trimming removed 5 bases from V and 1 base from J; junction bases left unmatched: 4. The CDR3 totals 15 residues. This CDR3 is CASSSNRGTNEKLFF. The DNA for the CDR3 is TGTGCCAGTAGTTCGAACAGGGGAACTAATGAAAAACTGTTTTTT.

This clone was detected once. The rearrangement uses TRBV6-5 and TRBJ2-5, with 11 bases lining up with TRBD2. Germline CDR1 and CDR2: MNHEY and SVGAGI. This CDR3 is built from 14 residues. V dropped 5 bases and J dropped 3; count of bases not matched to a gene: 2. Here the CDR3 reads CASSPGLAEETQYF. CDR3 sequence (DNA): TGTGCCAGCAGTCCGGGACTAGCGGAAGAGACCCAGTACTTC.

This rearrangement joins TRBV19 to TRBJ2-4; no reliable D call. Trimming shortened V by 2 bases and J by 4 bases, and 12 bases separated the two germline ends. The CDR3 length is 15 residues. Germline loops: CDR1 LNHDA, CDR2 SQIVND (reference sequence). The CDR3 DNA is TGTGCCAGTAGTATATCGTGGGAAGGTAAAAACATTCAGTACTTC. Amino acids: CASSISWEGKNIQYF.

V is TRBV6-1 and J is TRBJ2-7; TRBD1 matches at 7 bases. The CDR3 is made up of 16 amino acids. Trimming at V came to 3 bases and at J to 3 bases, leaving 11 bases not matched to a gene. Germline assignment: CDR1 MNHNS and CDR2 SASEGT. CDR3 sequence: CASSDPLQGRVYEQYF. CDR3 coding DNA: TGTGCCAGCAGTGACCCACTACAGGGGAGAGTCTACGAGCAGTACTTC.

The V call is TRBV5-8, the J call TRBJ1-2; D is unresolved. This CDR3 spans 15 amino acids. Trimming took off 2 bases at V and 7 bases at J, with 18 bases between the two ends. Germline V lookup: CDR1 SGHTS, CDR2 YDEGEE. This CDR3 reads CASSLLSSGSPGYTF. CDR3 bases: TGTGCCAGCAGCTTATTATCTTCAGGATCTCCTGGCTACACCTTC. The complete variable domain, with remaining parts taken from reference TRBV5-8 and TRBJ1-2, reads EAGVTQSPTHLIKTRGQQATLRCSPISGHTSVYWYQQALGLGLQFLLWYDEGEERNRGNFPPRFSGRQFPNYSSELNVNALELEDSALYLCASSLLSSGSPGYTFGSGTRLTVV.

The V and J genes are TRBV7-9 and TRBJ2-3; D is possibly TRBD1 or TRBD2 (7 bases each). This CDR3 spans 15 amino acids. The germline V gene has CDR1 SEHNR and CDR2 FQNEAQ (reference sequence). V was trimmed by 5 bases and J by 3 bases, leaving 15 bases between them. CDR3 protein: CASSPGGARTDTQYF. As DNA, the CDR3 is TGTGCCAGCAGCCCAGGGGGGGCGAGGACAGATACGCAGTATTTT.

This clone has only one observation. This chain links TRBV2 with TRBJ1-1; the D gene is possibly TRBD1 (6 bases). Trimming removed 9 bases from V and 3 bases from J, with 11 bases in between. Germline CDR1 reads SNHLY; CDR2 reads FYNNEI. This CDR3 has 12 amino acids. This CDR3 is CARQGRYTEAFF. Written as DNA, the CDR3 is TGTGCCAGACAGGGAAGGTACACTGAAGCTTTCTTT.

The chain carries TRBV19 and TRBJ1-1, with D possibly matching TRBD1 (6 bases). The CDR3 covers 14 residues. Germline CDR1 LNHDA, CDR2 SQIVND (reference sequence). Trimming removed 6 bases at V and 5 bases at J, with 16 bases between. This chain's CDR3 is CASSDGQLRTEAFF. CDR3 bases: TGTGCCAGTAGCGACGGACAGCTGAGGACTGAAGCTTTCTTT.

The chain links TRBV9 to TRBJ2-3; D is uncertain. Germline assignment: CDR1 SGDLS and CDR2 YYNGEE. Trimming shortened V by 0 bases and J by 4 bases, and 12 bases separated the two germline ends. The CDR3 totals 15 residues. Here the CDR3 DNA reads TGTGCCAGCAGCGTAGACGTCCGTGGTCCAGATACGCAGTATTTT. Translating it yields CASSVDVRGPDTQYF.

The genes are TRBV3-1 (or the pseudogene TRBV3-2) and TRBJ2-7; no reliable D call. The germline gives CDR1 LGHDT, CDR2 YNNKEL (reference sequence). The CDR3 covers 13 residues. V was trimmed by 1 base and J by 6 bases, leaving 10 bases between them. The CDR3 here is CASSQVPFSEQYV. The CDR3 DNA sequence: TGTGCCAGCAGCCAAGTCCCATTTTCCGAGCAGTACGTC.

The chain employs TRBV5-6 and TRBJ2-5, with D possibly being TRBD2 (5 bases). The V and J ends lost 1 base and 3 bases respectively, with 16 bases between them. Germline values: CDR1 SGHDT, CDR2 YYEEEE. The CDR3 loop spans 16 amino acids. Written as DNA, the CDR3 is TGTGCCAGCAGCTTGTTGAGGGATATGCGGGAAGAGACCCAGTACTTC. It translates to CASSLLRDMREETQYF.

The chain carries TRBV4-1 and TRBJ2-1; the D is unclear. CDR1 and CDR2 from the germline V gene are MGHRA and YSYEKL. The length of the CDR3 is 15 residues. Deletions cut 1 base from V and 8 bases from J, with 15 bases between. CDR3 nucleotide sequence: TGCGCCAGCAGCCAAGGGTATACGGCCGCCGATGAGCAGTTCTTC. This encodes CASSQGYTAADEQFF.

The rearrangement joins TRBV19 to TRBJ2-5, with 9 bases identical to TRBD2. Germline CDR1 is LNHDA and CDR2 is SQIVND (reference sequence). Trimming at V came to 3 bases and at J to 4 bases, leaving 12 bases not matched to a gene. The length of the CDR3 is 17 residues. The CDR3 loop reads CASSMGSLAGLLETQYF. The CDR3 bases are TGTGCCAGTAGTATGGGTTCGCTAGCGGGATTATTAGAGACCCAGTACTTC.